The 20 T cell receptor beta chains listed next were all sequenced from one sample in a study of cytomegalovirus exposure and HLA in healthy donors. Vbeta (60) and Jbeta (13) primers were used in the PCR. This table comes from immunoSEQ multiplex PCR, and its TCRdb copy is limited to in-frame clones, with some not included. This sample's table reports approximately 68,000 clones. The specimen sequenced was PBMCs. Receptors were obtained from a female donor in good health and CMV-seropositive.

The chain recombines TRBV18 with TRBJ1-1; weak D call: TRBD1 (6 bases). The CDR3 is 13 residues long. Germline lookup yields CDR1 KGHSH and CDR2 LQKENI. The germline V and J ends were trimmed by 2 bases and 6 bases, with 10 bases remaining between them. The CDR3 reads CASSPTGMAEAFF. The CDR3 nucleotides are TGTGCCAGCTCACCAACAGGGATGGCTGAAGCTTTCTTT.

The gene calls are TRBV30 and TRBJ1-6; TRBD1 matches at 8 bases. V dropped 8 bases and J dropped 7; count of bases not matched to a gene: 7. CDR1 and CDR2 (germline): GTSNPN, SVGIG (reference sequence). This CDR3 is 13 amino acids long. CDR3 in DNA: TGTGCCCGCCGAGGACAGGGAAATTCACCCCTCCACTTT. This gives the protein CARRGQGNSPLHF.

As to this clone: Other nucleotide sequences in the sample specify the same CDR3. The chain employs TRBV6-6 and TRBJ1-5; 10 nucleotides agree with TRBD1. Trimming removed 0 bases from V and 4 bases from J; junction bases left unmatched: 3. The CDR3 totals 16 residues. The V gene's germline CDR1 is MNHNY and CDR2 SVGAGI (reference sequence). The CDR3 DNA reads TGTGCCAGCAGTTACTCCGGGACAGGGGTTAATCAGCCCCAGCATTTT. This sequence encodes CASSYSGTGVNQPQHF.

The rearrangement joins TRBV15 to TRBJ2-5, with D maybe TRBD1 (5 bases). The V end was cut by 2 bases, the J end by 5 bases, with 12 bases between. This CDR3 is 14 amino acids long. Germline V gives CDR1 LNHNV, CDR2 YYDKDF (reference sequence). Here the CDR3 DNA reads TGTGCCACCAGCAGACAGGGTTTCGGGGAGACCCAGTACTTC. This translates into CATSRQGFGETQYF.

In terms of frequency, this clone is medium-sized. This rearrangement joins TRBV18 to TRBJ1-3; D unresolved. The V and J ends lost 0 bases and 0 bases respectively, with 6 bases between them. This CDR3 is 15 amino acids long. CDR1 is KGHSH and CDR2 is LQKENI in the germline V gene. CDR3 amino acids: CASSPPASSGNTIYF. The CDR3, as DNA: TGTGCCAGCTCACCACCGGCCAGCTCTGGAAACACCATATATTTT.

This sequence joins TRBV28 and TRBJ2-7; 8 positions agree with TRBD1. CDR1 is MDHEN and CDR2 is SYDVKM in the germline V gene. The CDR3 length is 18 residues. V shed 3 bases and J 0 bases; nucleotides not matched to a gene: 13. The CDR3 spells CASSFVEGTGPSSYEQYF. The CDR3 DNA reads TGTGCCAGCAGTTTTGTGGAGGGGACAGGCCCCAGCTCCTACGAGCAGTACTTC.

The chain combines TRBV6-4 with TRBJ2-1; D is uncertain. Deletions cut 0 bases from V and 0 bases from J, with 6 bases between. This CDR3 is built from 15 residues. Germline V gene lookup returns CDR1 MRHNA and CDR2 SNTAGT. CDR3 coding DNA: TGTGCCAGCAGTGACTCGGCTAGCTCCTACAATGAGCAGTTCTTC. Protein sequence: CASSDSASSYNEQFF.

The chain is built from TRBV5-4 and TRBJ1-1; 10 bases fit TRBD1. CDR1 SGHNT and CDR2 YYREEE come from the germline V gene (reference sequence). With V trimmed by 4 bases and J by 2 bases, 5 bases remained unmatched. The CDR3 is 15 residues long. The CDR3 nucleotides read TGTGCCAGCAGCGGTGGACAGGGGGACAACACTGAAGCTTTCTTT. Amino acids: CASSGGQGDNTEAFF.

The rearrangement joins TRBV7-3 to TRBJ2-1, with 8 bases that match TRBD1. The CDR3 loop spans 15 amino acids. With V trimmed by 2 bases and J by 8 bases, 8 bases remained unmatched. Germline lookup yields CDR1 SGHTA and CDR2 FQGTGA. The CDR3 sequence: CASSLRQGARDEQFF. In DNA form, the CDR3 reads TGTGCCAGCAGCTTACGGCAGGGGGCGCGCGATGAGCAGTTCTTC.

The rearrangement links TRBV29-1 to TRBJ1-2, with D uncertain. The germline gives CDR1 SQVTM, CDR2 ANQGSEA. The length of the CDR3 is 13 residues. V lost 7 bases and J lost 5, with 17 bases in between. In DNA, the CDR3 is TGCAGCGCACGTGTGGAGGCGCGGTATGGCTACACCTTC. This sequence encodes CSARVEARYGYTF.

V gene TRBV18 combines with J gene TRBJ2-2; D possibly corresponds to TRBD2 (5 bases). This CDR3 region has 15 residues. CDR1 and CDR2 from the germline V gene are KGHSH and LQKENI. V lost 8 bases and J lost 6, with 19 bases in between. The CDR3 reads CASRLGRGSPGELFF. In DNA, the CDR3 is TGTGCCAGCCGACTGGGCAGAGGGAGCCCCGGGGAGCTGTTTTTT. Looking up the rest from reference TRBV18 and TRBJ2-2 gives the full variable domain: NAGVMQNPRHLVRRRGQEARLRCSPMKGHSHVYWYRQLPEEGLKFMVYLQKENIIDESGMPKERFSAEFPKEGPSILRIQQVVRGDSAAYFCASRLGRGSPGELFFGEGSRLTVL.

V and J are TRBV27 and TRBJ2-2; D perhaps matches TRBD1 (6 bases). Per germline, CDR1 MNHEY and CDR2 SMNVEV (reference sequence). The CDR3 has 15 residues. V lost 6 bases and J lost 4, with 15 bases in between. The CDR3 loop reads CASSHGQPATGELFF. The CDR3 DNA sequence: TGTGCCAGCAGCCATGGACAGCCGGCCACCGGGGAGCTGTTTTTT.

This rearrangement joins TRBV7-8 to TRBJ1-5, with 8 bases aligning to TRBD1. This CDR3 region has 16 residues. V dropped 4 bases and J dropped 1; count of bases not matched to a gene: 6. Germline loops: CDR1 SGHVS, CDR2 FQNEAQ. The CDR3 protein is CASSSQGARSNQPQHF. The CDR3 nucleotides are TGTGCCAGCAGCTCGCAGGGGGCGCGAAGCAATCAGCCCCAGCATTTT.

This rearrangement joins TRBV7-9 to TRBJ2-5; TRBD2 aligns across 14 bases. Trimming at V came to 8 bases and at J to 2 bases, leaving 13 bases not matched to a gene. Germline V gives CDR1 SEHNR, CDR2 FQNEAQ (reference sequence). The CDR3 totals 18 residues. The CDR3 coding sequence is TGTGCCAGCTTCAGGACTAGCGGGAGGTGGGGGATTCAAGAGACCCAGTACTTC. It is translated as CASFRTSGRWGIQETQYF. Filled out from reference TRBV7-9 and TRBJ2-5, the complete variable domain reads DTGVSQNPRHKITKRGQNVTFRCDPISEHNRLYWYRQTLGQGPEFLTYFQNEAQLEKSRLLSDRFSAERPKGSFSTLEIQRTEQGDSAMYLCASFRTSGRWGIQETQYFGPGTRLLVL.

The rearrangement uses TRBV5-1 and TRBJ1-4, with TRBD1 identical over 7 bases. Trimming cost V 4 bases and J 8 bases; bases outside gene matches: 8. Germline V gene data show CDR1 as SGHRS and CDR2 as YFSETQ. The CDR3 contains 14 residues. The CDR3 reads CASSQQGWNEKLFF. The CDR3 DNA follows: TGCGCCAGCAGCCAACAGGGGTGGAACGAAAAACTGTTTTTT.

This chain connects TRBV11-2 to TRBJ2-7; TRBD2 agrees at 7 bases. This CDR3 spans 14 amino acids. Germline values: CDR1 SGHAT, CDR2 FQNNGV. Trimming cost V 5 bases and J 1 base; bases outside gene matches: 5. CDR3 sequence reads: CASSLSGVSYEQYF. The CDR3 DNA sequence: TGTGCCAGCAGCCTAAGCGGGGTTTCCTACGAGCAGTACTTC.

The chain joins TRBV6-1 to TRBJ2-7, with a weak D call TRBD1 (5 bases). Germline CDR1 and CDR2: MNHNS and SASEGT. CDR3 length: 15 amino acids. V was shortened by 5 bases and J by 5 bases, with 19 bases between the two germline ends. The CDR3 spells CASSPPPPRADEQYF. The CDR3 nucleotides are TGTGCCAGCAGTCCTCCCCCCCCCAGGGCTGACGAGCAGTACTTC.

The rearrangement joins TRBV6-1 to TRBJ1-2, with no clear D. The CDR3 is 14 residues long. Per germline, CDR1 MNHNS and CDR2 SASEGT. Trimming pared 0 bases from V and 4 bases from J, leaving 9 bases between. The CDR3 is CASSEATATYGYTF. The CDR3 region has the DNA TGTGCCAGCAGTGAAGCTACAGCTACCTATGGCTACACCTTC.

This rearrangement joins TRBV6-1 to TRBJ1-3, with 8 bases that match TRBD1. Losses at the gene ends were 4 bases for V and 0 bases for J; bases not matched to a gene: 8. The CDR3 is 17 amino acids. Germline V gives CDR1 MNHNS, CDR2 SASEGT. CDR3 nucleotide sequence: TGTGCCAGCAGTGCCCTGATGGGACAGGCCTCTGGAAACACCATATATTTT. Translated, it gives CASSALMGQASGNTIYF.

The V call is TRBV27, the J call TRBJ2-7, with D unresolved. The CDR3 covers 12 residues. Trimming cost V 6 bases and J 2 bases, with 8 bases left between them. Germline loops: CDR1 MNHEY, CDR2 SMNVEV (reference sequence). The CDR3 bases are TGTGCCAGCAGAACGCCGGCCTACGAGCAGTACTTC. As protein: CASRTPAYEQYF.